The T cell receptor beta chain described here comes from a study of cytomegalovirus exposure and HLA in healthy donors. The V gene lost 0 bases and the J gene lost 1 base, with 10 bases spanning the gap. The CDR3 is made up of 15 amino acids. Germline V gives CDR1 SGHKS, CDR2 YYEKEE (reference sequence). Both 60 Vbeta primers and 13 Jbeta primers went into the PCR. The method was immunoSEQ multiplex PCR; TCRdb's version includes in-frame clones alone and lacks a portion of them. The sample holds around 80,000 clones, around 68% seen once. For this clone: Its specificity is not known.

Study conclusions and caveats: Later analysis placed DRB1 highest and HLA-C lowest in TCR association rates, which differed by HLA locus.

This clonotype originated in a man aged 40-55 years in good health and CMV-seropositive. This sequence joins TRBV5-5 and TRBJ1-1; no clear D. Specimen: PBMCs. In DNA form, the CDR3 reads TGTGCCAGCAGCTTGGGGGCGGCGGGGAACACTGAAGCTTTCTTT. It encodes CASSLGAAGNTEAFF.